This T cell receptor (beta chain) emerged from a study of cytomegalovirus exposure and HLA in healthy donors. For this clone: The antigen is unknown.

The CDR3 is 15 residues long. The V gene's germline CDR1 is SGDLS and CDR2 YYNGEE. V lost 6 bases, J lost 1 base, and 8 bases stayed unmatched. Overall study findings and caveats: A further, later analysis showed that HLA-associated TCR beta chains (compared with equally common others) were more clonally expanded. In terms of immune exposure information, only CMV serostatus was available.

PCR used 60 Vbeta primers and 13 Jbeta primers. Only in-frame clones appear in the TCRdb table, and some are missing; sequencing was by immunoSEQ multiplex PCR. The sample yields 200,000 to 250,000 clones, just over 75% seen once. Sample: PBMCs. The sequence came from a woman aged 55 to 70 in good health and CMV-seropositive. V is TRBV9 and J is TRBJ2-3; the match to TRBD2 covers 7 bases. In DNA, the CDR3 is TGTGCCAGCACCCCGGGGGGTTTGGGCACAGATACGCAGTATTTT. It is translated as CASTPGGLGTDTQYF.